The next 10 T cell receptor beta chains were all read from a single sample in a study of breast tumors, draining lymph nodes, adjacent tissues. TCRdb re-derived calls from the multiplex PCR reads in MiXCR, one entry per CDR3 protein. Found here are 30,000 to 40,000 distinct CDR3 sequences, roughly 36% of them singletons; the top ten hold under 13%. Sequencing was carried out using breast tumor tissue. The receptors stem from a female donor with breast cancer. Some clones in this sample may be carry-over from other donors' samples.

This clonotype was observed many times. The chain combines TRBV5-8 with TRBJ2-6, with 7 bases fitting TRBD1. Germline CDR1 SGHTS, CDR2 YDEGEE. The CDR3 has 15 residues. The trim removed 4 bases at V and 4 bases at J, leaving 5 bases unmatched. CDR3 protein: CASSIGGSGANVLTF. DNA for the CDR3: TGTGCCAGCAGCATAGGGGGCTCCGGGGCCAACGTCCTGACTTTC.

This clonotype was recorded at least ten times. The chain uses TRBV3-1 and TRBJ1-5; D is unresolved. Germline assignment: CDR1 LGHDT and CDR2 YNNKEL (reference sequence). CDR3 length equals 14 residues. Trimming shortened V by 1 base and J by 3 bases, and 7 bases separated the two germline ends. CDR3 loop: CASSQAGVNQPQHF. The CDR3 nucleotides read TGTGCCAGCAGCCAAGCTGGGGTCAATCAGCCCCAGCATTTT. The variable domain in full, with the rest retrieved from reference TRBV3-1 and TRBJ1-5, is DTAVSQTPKYLVTQMGNDKSIKCEQNLGHDTMYWYKQDSKKFLKIMFSYNNKELIINETVPNRFSPKSPDKAHLNLHINSLELGDSAVYFCASSQAGVNQPQHFGDGTRLSIL.

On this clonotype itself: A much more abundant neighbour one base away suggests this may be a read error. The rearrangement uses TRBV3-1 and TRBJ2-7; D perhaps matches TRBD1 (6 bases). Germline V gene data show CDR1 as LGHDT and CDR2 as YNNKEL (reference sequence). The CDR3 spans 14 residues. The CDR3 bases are TGTGTCAGCAGGGGCACGGCTCAGGGTAACGAGCAGTACTTC. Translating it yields CVSRGTAQGNEQYF.

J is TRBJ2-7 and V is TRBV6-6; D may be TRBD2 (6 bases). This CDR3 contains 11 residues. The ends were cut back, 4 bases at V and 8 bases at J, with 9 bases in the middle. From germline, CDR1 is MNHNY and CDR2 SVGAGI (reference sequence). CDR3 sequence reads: CASSWDSKQYF. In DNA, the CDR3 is TGTGCCAGCAGTTGGGACTCCAAGCAGTACTTC.

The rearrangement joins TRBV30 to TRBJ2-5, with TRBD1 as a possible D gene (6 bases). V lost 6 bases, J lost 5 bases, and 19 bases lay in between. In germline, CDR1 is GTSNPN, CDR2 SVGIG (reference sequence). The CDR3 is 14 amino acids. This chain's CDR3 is CACSGASPSETQYF. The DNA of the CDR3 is TGTGCCTGCTCAGGGGCTAGTCCGTCGGAGACCCAGTACTTC. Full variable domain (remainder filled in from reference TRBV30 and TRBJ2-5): SQTIHQWPATLVQPVGSPLSLECTVEGTSNPNLYWYRQAAGRGLQLLFYSVGIGQISSEVPQNLSASRPQDRQFILSSKKLLLSDSGFYLCACSGASPSETQYFGPGTRLLVL.

CDR3 DNA: TGTGCCAGCAGTTTGGGACAGGCCGTCGAGCAGTACTTC. Its protein product is CASSLGQAVEQYF. The chain carries TRBV12-3 or TRBV12-4 and TRBJ2-7; 8 bases line up with TRBD1. V gave up 3 bases and J gave up 6 bases; unmatched junction bases: 4. This CDR3 region has 13 residues.

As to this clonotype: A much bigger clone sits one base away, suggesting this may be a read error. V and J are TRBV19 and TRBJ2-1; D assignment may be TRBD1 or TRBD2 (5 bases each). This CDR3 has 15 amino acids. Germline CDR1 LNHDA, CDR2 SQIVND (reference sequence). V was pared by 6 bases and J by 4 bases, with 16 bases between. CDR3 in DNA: TGTGCCAGTAGCCCCGGGGCAGGGATATACAATGAGCAGTTCTTC. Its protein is CASSPGAGIYNEQFF.

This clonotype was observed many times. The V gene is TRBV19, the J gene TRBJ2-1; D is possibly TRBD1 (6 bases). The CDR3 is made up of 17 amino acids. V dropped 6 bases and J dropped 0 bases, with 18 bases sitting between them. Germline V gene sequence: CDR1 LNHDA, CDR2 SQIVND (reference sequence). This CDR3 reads CASRSDRSPNSYNEQFF. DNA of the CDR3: TGTGCCAGTAGGAGCGACAGGTCCCCAAACTCCTACAATGAGCAGTTCTTC. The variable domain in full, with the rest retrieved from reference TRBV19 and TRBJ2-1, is DGGITQSPKYLFRKEGQNVTLSCEQNLNHDAMYWYRQDPGQGLRLIYYSQIVNDFQKGDIAEGYSVSREKKESFPLTVTSAQKNPTAFYLCASRSDRSPNSYNEQFFGPGTRLTVL.

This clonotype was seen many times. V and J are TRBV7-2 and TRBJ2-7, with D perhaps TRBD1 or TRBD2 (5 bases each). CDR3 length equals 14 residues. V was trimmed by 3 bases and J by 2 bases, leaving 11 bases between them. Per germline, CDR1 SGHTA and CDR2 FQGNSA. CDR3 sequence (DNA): TGTGCCAGCAGCTTTATCCGGGACCCCTACGAGCAGTACTTC. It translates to CASSFIRDPYEQYF.

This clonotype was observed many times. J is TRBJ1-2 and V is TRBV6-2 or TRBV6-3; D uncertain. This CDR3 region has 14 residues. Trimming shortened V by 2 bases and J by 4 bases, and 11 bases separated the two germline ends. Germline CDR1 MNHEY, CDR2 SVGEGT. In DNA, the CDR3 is TGTGCCAGCAGTTACATCTCGGCGAGCTATGGCTACACCTTC. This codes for CASSYISASYGYTF.